Listed below are T cell receptor beta chains from one sample, sequenced in a study of T cells in tuberculosis. TCRdb's copy holds only in-frame clones and misses some; the assay was immunoSEQ multiplex PCR. The repertoire includes 55,000 to 60,000 clones, nearly 90% of them detected once, and around a fifth sits in the top ten. The sequenced material came from CD1b-GMM tetramer-negative cells sorted from PBMCs. These TCRs come from an adult woman with latent tuberculosis. Both conserved end residues are trimmed from each CDR3. The D gene is left open where the match is weak.

TRBV7-9,.,ASSFSLSPRDGYT
TRBV28,TRBD1,ASRTGTGASWDEKLF
TRBV2,.,ASAPAPGLDTETQY
TRBV18,.,ASSPRQSTDTQY
TRBV7-2,.,ASSFSITGELF
TRBV7-2,TRBD1,ASSSGQGMNTEAF
TRBV4-2,TRBD1,ASSHPPGTGNTEAF
TRBV19,.,ASNQPGRGETQY
TRBV4-3,.,ASSQVGGGRAF
TRBV21-1,.,ASSKGYGRTDEQF
TRBV7-9,.,ASSEGANYGYT
TRBV6-4,.,ASLFRTGTYEQY
TRBV2,.,ASSEGRTMNTEAF
TRBV18,.,ASSLERVGGNYGYT
TRBV7-9,TRBD2,ASSWTSGSGETQY
TRBV7-9,.,ASSSIWGLIGELF
TRBV4-1,.,ASSQVKAAYTSYEQY
TRBV19,TRBD1,AIWDSQGGLF
TRBV14,.,ASSHTGWNGYT
TRBV6-1,TRBD1,ASSEQGGAYNEQF
TRBV7-3,TRBD2,ASSPDGLAGGVTDTQY
TRBV7-9,TRBD1,ASSSQGAYTEAF
TRBV7-3,TRBD2,ASSARLAGSSTDTQY
TRBV28,TRBD2,ASSLWPISSGRANEQF
TRBV27,.,ASSLSPGWTEAF
TRBV4-3,.,ASSPPGHTGELF
TRBV29-1,.,SVGPNEGTEAF
TRBV6-5,.,ASSSRRTEFNSPLH